Shown below are 9 T cell receptor beta chains from a single sample sequenced in a study of blood T cell repertoires in COVID-19. Clones were sequenced by immunoSEQ multiplex PCR, and TCRdb holds only the in-frame ones, with some missing. The top ten clones hold 0.35% to 0.5% of a sample with 90,000 or so clones, about nine tenths of them seen once. Material for sequencing was peripheral blood. The receptors stem from a man aged 55-75 years with acute or convalescent COVID-19.

J is TRBJ1-1 and V is TRBV12-3 or TRBV12-4, with a weak D call TRBD1 (6 bases). The CDR3 totals 11 residues. V gave up 6 bases and J gave up 10 bases, with 12 bases separating them. In DNA form, the CDR3 reads TGTGCCAGCAGCACCACAGGGCTAGCTTTCTTT. This codes for CASSTTGLAFF.

The V call is TRBV7-3, the J call TRBJ1-2; D gene unclear. Germline-derived CDR1 and CDR2 are SGHTA and FQGTGA. The CDR3 runs to 14 residues. With 3 bases removed from V and 2 bases from J, the gap between germline ends came to 10 bases. CDR3 sequence reads: CASSLLPGNYGYTF. For the CDR3, the DNA is TGTGCCAGCAGCTTGCTCCCGGGGAACTATGGCTACACCTTC.

This clone was seen only a few times. The CDR3 loop is CASSLVLTDQQETQYF. CDR3 nucleotides: TGTGCCAGCAGCTTGGTGTTGACAGACCAGCAAGAGACCCAGTACTTC. This sequence joins TRBV5-4 and TRBJ2-5; D is possibly TRBD1 (5 bases). Trimming removed 0 bases at V and 2 bases at J, with 14 bases between. CDR1 is SGHNT, CDR2 YYREEE, per germline (reference sequence). This CDR3 is 16 amino acids long.

V usage is TRBV25-1 and J usage is TRBJ2-7; 8 bases are shared with TRBD1. The CDR3 is 15 residues long. Germline CDR1 MGHDK, CDR2 SYGVNS. The V and J ends lost 4 bases and 6 bases, in that order; junction bases with no gene match: 11. The CDR3 sequence is CASSAFRGRSGEQYF. CDR3 DNA: TGTGCCAGCAGTGCCTTCAGGGGGCGGTCTGGCGAGCAGTACTTC.

The J gene is TRBJ2-7, the V gene TRBV20-1, with 10 bases identical to TRBD2. CDR1 is DFQATT and CDR2 is SNEGSKA in the germline V gene (reference sequence). The CDR3 is 13 residues long. J gave up 3 bases and V 6 bases, and 5 bases lay outside the gene matches. Written as DNA, the CDR3 is TGCAGTGCCAGTAGCGGGAGGCACTACGAGCAGTACTTC. As protein: CSASSGRHYEQYF.

V is TRBV2 and J is TRBJ1-5; 7 nucleotides line up with TRBD1. The CDR3 covers 13 residues. Germline V CDR1 and CDR2: SNHLY, FYNNEI. The J segment lost 8 bases and the V segment lost 6 bases, leaving 7 bases of the junction unmatched. The CDR3 coding sequence is TGTGCCAGCAGAACACAGGGGACGGAGCCCCAGCATTTT. Translation: CASRTQGTEPQHF.

The V call is TRBV27, the J call TRBJ2-7; D is possibly TRBD2 (6 bases). Trimming took 5 bases from V and 6 from J, leaving 11 bases between them. The germline V gene encodes CDR1 MNHEY and CDR2 SMNVEV (reference sequence). This CDR3 has 12 residues. CDR3 loop: CASSLHGGEQYF. DNA of the CDR3: TGTGCCAGCAGTCTACACGGGGGCGAGCAGTACTTC.

Note on this clone: Germline is not matched at one junction end, which may reflect a read error. This chain joins TRBV28 and TRBJ1-1, with D unresolved. Germline CDR1 and CDR2: MDHEN and SYDVKM. The CDR3 has 12 amino acids. Written as DNA, the CDR3 is TGTGCCACCAGTCCCGGGATTCGTGGGACTTTCTTT. This gives the protein CATSPGIRGTFF.

In this sample, this clone turned up once. The rearrangement joins TRBV9 to TRBJ2-2, with D perhaps TRBD2 (5 bases). The V end was cut by 4 bases, the J end by 5 bases, with 15 bases between. Germline V gives CDR1 SGDLS, CDR2 YYNGEE. This CDR3 is 15 amino acids long. The CDR3 coding sequence is TGTGCCAGCAGCCCAGCGAGCGGCAGAACCGGGGAGCTGTTTTTT. It yields the protein CASSPASGRTGELFF.